The following is a T cell receptor beta chain sequence with its context. Its antigen is still unknown. The protocol was immunoSEQ multiplex PCR, while the TCRdb copy is restricted to in-frame clones and leaves out a portion. Of 95,000 to 100,000 clones listed, about 90% were seen once; the top ten hold 12%. This record belongs to a study of siplizumab effects on memory and regulatory T cells. The V gene's germline CDR1 is SGHTA and CDR2 FQGTGA. CDR3 length: 14 amino acids. The V gene end was trimmed by 1 base and the J gene end by 5 bases; junction bases not matched to a gene: 1. Study results and caveats: Among sequences traceable to unstimulated CD4+ memory cells, alloreactive ones were significantly reduced by siplizumab. Naive or memory phenotype was unassignable for roughly 80-96% of proliferating CD4+ or CD8+ clones.

V usage is TRBV7-3 and J usage is TRBJ2-5, with TRBD1 identical over 10 bases. The sequencing sample was made of non-Treg CD4+ T cells sorted from blood. This receptor was taken from a human donor in good health. The CDR3 protein is CASSLKGQGETQYF. The DNA for the CDR3 is TGTGCCAGCAGCTTAAAGGGACAGGGGGAGACCCAGTACTTC.